Below, 22 T cell receptor beta chains from the same sample are listed, as sequenced in a study of lymphopenia after photon versus proton radiotherapy. Assay used: immunoSEQ multiplex PCR; TCRdb lists only in-frame clones, some missing. The sample lists around 20,000 clones, roughly four fifths seen once, with around 3% in the top ten. The starting material was peripheral blood, obtained from a patient treated with photon-based radiotherapy. The receptors originated from a woman in her forties or fifties with pancreatic cancer.

This clone occurred a few times. The chain links TRBV9 to TRBJ2-1; 12 bases are a match to TRBD2. This CDR3 region has 17 residues. Trimming removed 0 bases from V and 3 bases from J; junction bases left unmatched: 4. The V gene's germline CDR1 is SGDLS and CDR2 YYNGEE. CDR3 coding DNA: TGTGCCAGCAGCGTAGACACTAGCGGGAGGTTCTACAATGAGCAGTTCTTC. It encodes CASSVDTSGRFYNEQFF.

The chain employs TRBV2 and TRBJ2-7; no clear D. There are 11 residues in the CDR3. The V end was cut by 4 bases, the J end by 6 bases, with 7 bases between. Per germline, CDR1 SNHLY and CDR2 FYNNEI. The CDR3 loop is CASSGMVEQYF. The CDR3 DNA reads as TGTGCCAGCAGTGGAATGGTCGAGCAGTACTTC.

This clone was detected only a few times. The genes are TRBV7-2 and TRBJ2-1; 15 bases fit TRBD2. CDR1 and CDR2 (germline): SGHTA, FQGNSA. V shed 1 base, J shed 4 bases, and the junction held 5 bases outside the gene matches. This CDR3 has 18 amino acids. Here the CDR3 DNA reads TGTGCCAGCAGCTTAGAAGGGACTAGCGGGAGGTATTACAATGAGCAGTTCTTC. Translating gives CASSLEGTSGRYYNEQFF.

The chain has TRBV6-6 and TRBJ1-1, with no clear D. Germline CDR1 is MNHNY and CDR2 is SVGAGI (reference sequence). Trimming took 5 bases from V and 3 from J, leaving 10 bases between them. CDR3 length: 13 amino acids. The CDR3 loop is CASSRLKDTEAFF. CDR3 DNA: TGTGCCAGCAGTCGTCTTAAAGACACTGAAGCTTTCTTT.

The chain combines TRBV7-6 with TRBJ2-6; tentatively, D is TRBD1 (6 bases). Trimming cost V 1 base and J 0 bases, with 13 bases left between them. Germline CDR1 is SGHVS and CDR2 is FNYEAQ. There are 18 residues in the CDR3. In DNA form, the CDR3 reads TGTGCCAGCAGCTTAGGACAGGACGGTCACTCTGGGGCCAACGTCCTGACTTTC. Residues: CASSLGQDGHSGANVLTF.

This clone was recorded once. The chain combines TRBV9 with TRBJ2-1; D might be TRBD2 (5 bases). Germline loops: CDR1 SGDLS, CDR2 YYNGEE. The CDR3 totals 12 residues. V dropped 4 bases and J dropped 8 bases, with 10 bases sitting between them. The CDR3 spells CASSSAGDEQFF. The CDR3 DNA reads as TGTGCCAGCAGCTCAGCCGGGGATGAGCAGTTCTTC. Variable domain in full (rest from reference TRBV9 and TRBJ2-1): DSGVTQTPKHLITATGQRVTLRCSPRSGDLSVYWYQQSLDQGLQFLIQYYNGEERAKGNILERFSAQQFPDLHSELNLSSLELGDSALYFCASSSAGDEQFFGPGTRLTVL.

The chain carries TRBV19 and TRBJ1-2; 11 positions agree with TRBD1. The junction had 2 bases not matched to a gene; V was cut back by 6 bases and J by 8 bases. The CDR3 is 12 amino acids. Germline lookup yields CDR1 LNHDA and CDR2 SQIVND (reference sequence). The CDR3 DNA sequence: TGTGCCAGTAGGGACAGGGGGCAAGGCTACACCTTC. It specifies CASRDRGQGYTF. The entire variable domain, with the rest obtained from reference TRBV19 and TRBJ1-2, is as follows: DGGITQSPKYLFRKEGQNVTLSCEQNLNHDAMYWYRQDPGQGLRLIYYSQIVNDFQKGDIAEGYSVSREKKESFPLTVTSAQKNPTAFYLCASRDRGQGYTFGSGTRLTVV.

V and J are TRBV28 and TRBJ2-7; D tentatively fits TRBD1 or TRBD2 (6 bases each). Germline V gene data show CDR1 as MDHEN and CDR2 as SYDVKM. V dropped 6 bases and J dropped 5 bases, with 23 bases sitting between them. There are 16 residues in the CDR3. In nucleotides, the CDR3 is TGTGCCAGCAGCCCATTCCGAATGGGGGGCCACCACGAGCAGTACTTC. It is translated as CASSPFRMGGHHEQYF.

The CDR3 nucleotides are TGTGCCAGCAGCATTGGAGGAGGGCAGCCCCAGCATTTT. Its protein is CASSIGGGQPQHF. The chain combines TRBV5-4 with TRBJ1-5, with D unresolved. The CDR3 consists of 13 residues. Trimming took 4 bases from V and 7 from J, leaving 12 bases between them. Germline V CDR1 and CDR2: SGHNT, YYREEE (reference sequence). Using reference TRBV5-4 and TRBJ1-5 for the parts outside the CDR3, the full variable domain is ETGVTQSPTHLIKTRGQQVTLRCSSQSGHNTVSWYQQALGQGPQFIFQYYREEENGRGNFPPRFSGLQFPNYSSELNVNALELDDSALYLCASSIGGGQPQHFGDGTRLSIL.

The chain uses TRBV9 and TRBJ1-4; tentative D call: TRBD1 (6 bases). The length of the CDR3 is 16 residues. Looked up from germline, CDR1 is SGDLS and CDR2 is YYNGEE. Trimming took off 4 bases at V and 0 bases at J, with 13 bases between the two ends. In DNA, the CDR3 is TGTGCCAGCAGCATAGGGGGGGCTGCAACTAATGAAAAACTGTTTTTT. Translated: CASSIGGAATNEKLFF.

The gene calls are TRBV4-1 and TRBJ2-1, with TRBD2 as a possible D gene (6 bases). Trimming pared 0 bases from V and 6 bases from J, leaving 24 bases between. CDR3 length: 19 amino acids. Germline V gives CDR1 MGHRA, CDR2 YSYEKL. The CDR3 here is CASSQDPPRELARSNEQFF. CDR3 bases: TGCGCCAGCAGCCAAGACCCCCCTAGGGAGCTAGCGCGAAGCAATGAGCAGTTCTTC.

V is TRBV28 and J is TRBJ2-1, with D possibly TRBD2 on 5 matching bases. The V end was cut by 4 bases, the J end by 2 bases, with 12 bases between. The CDR3 sequence is 15 residues long. CDR1 and CDR2 from the germline V gene are MDHEN and SYDVKM. The DNA for the CDR3 is TGTGCCAGCAGTTCAGAGGGTACTACCTACAATGAGCAGTTCTTC. This sequence encodes CASSSEGTTYNEQFF.

By its share, this clone is medium-sized. Other DNA sequences of this sample code for an identical CDR3. The chain employs TRBV7-6 and TRBJ1-5; maybe TRBD1 (5 bases). The CDR3 contains 14 residues. Germline assignment: CDR1 SGHVS and CDR2 FNYEAQ. Deletions cut 2 bases from V and 5 bases from J, with 10 bases between. The CDR3 is CASSLRQNDQPQHF. The CDR3 coding sequence is TGTGCCAGCAGCTTAAGACAGAACGATCAGCCCCAGCATTTT.

CDR3 bases: TGTGCCAGCAGTTTCAGGACTAGCGGGTTCCTAGGGGCCTACTACGAGCAGTACTTC. This gives the protein CASSFRTSGFLGAYYEQYF. J is TRBJ2-7 and V is TRBV27, with 11 bases aligning to TRBD2. The CDR3 totals 19 residues. J lost 3 bases, V lost 3 bases, and 16 bases had no gene match. Germline CDR1 is MNHEY and CDR2 is SMNVEV (reference sequence).

V and J are TRBV7-9 and TRBJ2-3; D gene unclear. Per the germline V gene, CDR1 is SEHNR and CDR2 is FQNEAQ (reference sequence). The CDR3 covers 14 residues. V was cut by 4 bases and J by 0 bases, with 8 bases left in between. The CDR3 region has the DNA TGTGCCAGCAGCTCGGCTTTTAGCACAGATACGCAGTATTTT. It codes for CASSSAFSTDTQYF. The whole variable domain, filled in from reference TRBV7-9 and TRBJ2-3, reads DTGVSQNPRHKITKRGQNVTFRCDPISEHNRLYWYRQTLGQGPEFLTYFQNEAQLEKSRLLSDRFSAERPKGSFSTLEIQRTEQGDSAMYLCASSSAFSTDTQYFGPGTRLTVL.

V and J are TRBV6-1 and TRBJ2-7; TRBD1 matches at 8 bases. CDR3 size: 14 residues. CDR1 is MNHNS and CDR2 is SASEGT in the germline V gene. V lost 7 bases to trimming and J lost 0 bases; unmatched junction nucleotides: 5. CDR3 residues: CASTGQGFSYEQYF. As DNA, the CDR3 is TGTGCCAGCACTGGACAGGGCTTCTCCTACGAGCAGTACTTC.

This chain links TRBV7-2 with TRBJ2-2, with 16 positions matching TRBD2. Looked up from germline, CDR1 is SGHTA and CDR2 is FQGNSA. CDR3 length: 16 amino acids. V lost 3 bases, J lost 6 bases, and 1 base stayed unmatched. The CDR3, as DNA: TGTGCCAGCAGCTTGGGGACTAGCGGGAGGGCCGGGGAGCTGTTTTTT. Its protein is CASSLGTSGRAGELFF.

The V and J genes are TRBV27 and TRBJ2-1; TRBD2 agrees at 14 bases. Germline V gene sequence: CDR1 MNHEY, CDR2 SMNVEV (reference sequence). This CDR3 comprises 18 residues. The V and J ends lost 5 bases and 0 bases, in that order; junction bases with no gene match: 6. CDR3 in amino acids: CASSLGTSGSFSYNEQFF. The CDR3 DNA sequence: TGTGCCAGCAGTCTAGGGACTAGCGGGAGTTTCTCCTACAATGAGCAGTTCTTC.

The chain joins TRBV19 to TRBJ1-1; 9 bases align to TRBD1. J lost 2 bases, V lost 10 bases, and 5 bases had no gene match. Germline V CDR1 and CDR2: LNHDA, SQIVND (reference sequence). This CDR3 is 13 amino acids long. The chain's CDR3 is CATKQGANTEAFF. CDR3 nucleotide sequence: TGTGCCACTAAACAGGGGGCAAACACTGAAGCTTTCTTT.

The chain combines TRBV28 with TRBJ1-5; TRBD1 aligns across 8 bases. Trimming cost V 6 bases and J 0 bases; bases outside gene matches: 7. The CDR3 is made up of 16 amino acids. Germline CDR1 and CDR2: MDHEN and SYDVKM. The CDR3, as DNA: TGTGCCAGCAGATCTACGGGGACAGGTAGCAATCAGCCCCAGCATTTT. Encoded protein: CASRSTGTGSNQPQHF.

The genes are TRBV14 and TRBJ1-1; 9 positions agree with TRBD1. The germline V gene encodes CDR1 SGHDN and CDR2 FVKESK. V lost 4 bases and J lost 4; bases outside the gene matches: 7. The CDR3 has 15 amino acids. The CDR3 spells CASSLKWGQGTEAFF. The CDR3 DNA follows: TGTGCCAGCAGCCTCAAGTGGGGACAGGGCACTGAAGCTTTCTTT.

The gene calls are TRBV6-6 and TRBJ2-1, with 12 bases that match TRBD2. Trimming at V came to 6 bases and at J to 8 bases, leaving 11 bases not matched to a gene. CDR1 and CDR2 from the germline V gene are MNHNY and SVGAGI (reference sequence). CDR3 length: 16 residues. The DNA for the CDR3 is TGTGCCAGCAGCCCCGCTAGCGGGAGGGCTCGGGATGAGCAGTTCTTC. This translates into CASSPASGRARDEQFF.